This T cell receptor beta chain appears in the sequencing data of a study of cytomegalovirus exposure and HLA in healthy donors. V shed 0 bases and J shed 2 bases, with 10 bases lying between them. The germline gives CDR1 SGHNT, CDR2 YENEEA. The CDR3 covers 15 residues. The PCR employed 60 Vbeta primers together with 13 Jbeta primers. Clones were read by immunoSEQ multiplex PCR, and TCRdb kept only the in-frame ones, dropping some. The sample lists about 180,000 clones; 82% were seen once. This chain links TRBV11-3 with TRBJ2-5, with D maybe TRBD2 (7 bases). This TCR derives from a man between 40 and 49 years old in good health and CMV-seronegative. The sequenced material came from PBMCs. The DNA for the CDR3 is TGTGCCAGCAGCTTAGATGGGAGGGGGCAAGAGACCCAGTACTTC. This gives the protein CASSLDGRGQETQYF.